Detailed here is one TCR beta chain. This sample is drawn from a study of blood T cell repertoires in COVID-19. Clones were sequenced by immunoSEQ multiplex PCR, and TCRdb holds only the in-frame ones, with some missing. This table holds roughly 250,000 clones, 88% found once. Germline assignment: CDR1 MGHRA and CDR2 YSYEKL. V was trimmed by 4 bases and J by 7 bases, leaving 13 bases between them. The CDR3 length is 13 residues. This clonotype was sampled from a woman aged 40 to 55 who had recovered from COVID-19. Sequenced material: peripheral blood. V is TRBV4-1 and J is TRBJ1-2, with a weak D call TRBD1 (5 bases). CDR3 in DNA: TGCGCCAGCAGCCCAGCCGGGCAGGGTGGCTACACCTTC. Residues: CASSPAGQGGYTF.